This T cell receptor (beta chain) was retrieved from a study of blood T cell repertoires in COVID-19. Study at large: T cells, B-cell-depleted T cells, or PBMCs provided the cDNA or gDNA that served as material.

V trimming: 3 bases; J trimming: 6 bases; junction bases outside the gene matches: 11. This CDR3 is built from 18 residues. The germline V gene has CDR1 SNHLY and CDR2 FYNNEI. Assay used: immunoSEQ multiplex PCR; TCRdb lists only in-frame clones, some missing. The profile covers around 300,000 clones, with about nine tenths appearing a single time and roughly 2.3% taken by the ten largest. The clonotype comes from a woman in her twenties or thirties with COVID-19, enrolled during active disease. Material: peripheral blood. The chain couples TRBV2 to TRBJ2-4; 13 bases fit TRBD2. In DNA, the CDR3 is TGTGCCAGCAGTGACGAAGGGATCAGACTAGCGGGAGGAAACATTCAGTACTTC. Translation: CASSDEGIRLAGGNIQYF. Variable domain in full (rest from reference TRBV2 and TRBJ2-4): EPEVTQTPSHQVTQMGQEVILRCVPISNHLYFYWYRQILGQKVEFLVSFYNNEISEKSEIFDDQFSVERPDGSNFTLKIRSTKLEDSAMYFCASSDEGIRLAGGNIQYFGAGTRLSVL.